This T cell receptor (beta chain) was captured in a study of cytomegalovirus exposure and HLA in healthy donors (dated by TCRdb to 2015 to 2018). Regarding the study in general: An earlier analysis of some 550 of the donors reported 250 to 300 Gb of sequence data and roughly 110 million unique TCR beta sequences from roughly 180 million T cells. All discovery cohort repertoires had been generated using a single sequencing platform. A later genetic analysis used genome-wide SNP genotypes for about three fifths of the 666 donors, treating that subset as a discovery cohort. Donor age, sex, ethnicity and CMV serostatus were compiled alongside the repertoire data. HLA typing covered class I and class II loci at four-digit resolution. Four to six DR-DQ haplotypes were handled as single units for association and clustering, since linkage in the cohort was strong. The T cell repertoires of 666 subjects were profiled by immunosequencing and related to cytomegalovirus serostatus. Roughly 310 gigabases of sequencing data and approximately 85 million unique TCR sequences were included in an early release covering about 620 HLA-typed donors. Besides the first cohort of more than 650 subjects, a separate validation cohort made up of 120 different subjects was used. Among the roughly 410 genotyped donors, 81% belonged to the genetic ancestry cluster associated with self-reported Caucasian donors. The study aimed to test whether signatures of past pathogen exposure could be identified by cataloging public T cell receptors. Typing coverage differed by locus: A, B, C, DRB1 and DQB1 were typed in about 620-630 donors, DQA1 in around 500, DPA1 in roughly 590, and DPB1 in just under 480. In an earlier analysis of 550 to 700 of the donors, high-throughput TCR beta sequencing was used to judge whether each TCR beta V gene segment behaved as functional or pseudogenic. In the later analysis, no new phenotypic data were used to find candidate immune exposures; instead, reliance was placed on TCR beta sequences and their occurrence across donors. The study combined high-throughput TCR immunosequencing, statistical association of individual TCRs with disease status, and machine learning to predict cytomegalovirus infection status. Across approximately 400 genotyped donors of the cohort, an average of about 220,000 unique TCR beta nucleotide sequences per donor were sequenced, and 15% to 20% of those sequences were non-productive. In a later analysis, previously published TCR beta repertoires from several hundred donors were re-analyzed and high-resolution HLA genotyping was added so that TCR occurrence patterns could be studied.

A remark on this clone: Its target antigen remains unknown. Per-nucleotide qualities are absent, and no much larger clonotype sits a single base away.

Library generation was performed with the immunoSEQ multiplex PCR assay. For the multiplex PCR, a mixture combining 60 forward primers for TCR Vbeta segments and 13 reverse primers for TCR Jbeta segments was used. The CDR3 region of rearranged TCR beta genes was amplified from genomic DNA by a multiplex PCR assay. The Illumina HiSeq System was used to sequence the amplified TCR beta libraries as 87-base-pair reads. The paper's data handling went like this. A later analysis counted about 76 million unique TCR beta chains across the 700 or so repertoires, and about 10 million of these chains were shared by at least two donors. Raw reads were error-corrected and collapsed into unique sequences with a nearest-neighbor algorithm that merged closely related sequences to remove PCR and sequencing errors. CDR3 sequences were aligned to IMGT reference sequences to assign V, D and J gene segments. Each retained sequence needed at least a six-nucleotide match to both a V gene segment and a J gene segment. Rearrangements were classified as productive when the CDR3 lacked stop codons and remained in frame with V and J, and all other rearrangements were classified as non-productive. Following IMGT convention, CDR3 was defined as the stretch from the second conserved V-encoded cysteine up to the conserved J-encoded phenylalanine. The earlier analysis of 500 to 750 of the donors excluded any sequence lacking an unambiguous match to a single V gene segment. An earlier analysis of a few hundred of the donors classified V segments as functional when productive rearrangements were above 56.7% and as segregating when the standard deviation between donors was above 5%. To diagnose cytomegalovirus status from the catalog of TCR beta chain sequences, a statistical classification framework was built. In a later analysis, V and J genes were assigned by comparing TCR nucleotide sequences against IMGT/GENE-DB human TR gene sequences. Using the TCRdist pipeline, a later analysis assigned CDR3 sequences along with most-parsimonious VDJ recombination scenarios. In a later analysis, each TCR beta chain was defined by its CDR3 amino acid sequence together with its V-gene family, and reads without a unique V-gene family were excluded. In a later analysis, approximately 640 highly shared, low-generation-probability nucleotide sequences were removed to address suspected cross-contamination and a sequencing artifact. In a later analysis, a clonal expansion index for each public chain was calculated from normalized within-repertoire ranks of inferred template counts. In a later analysis, generation probabilities were computed using a VDJ recombination model fitted to out-of-frame rearrangements, and the results were checked against IGoR. Hypergeometric tests were used in a later analysis to score TCR-TCR, TCR-HLA and TCR-CMV co-occurrence, with a repertoire-size bias correction applied to the TCR pairs. To estimate false discovery rates, a later analysis permuted the HLA or CMV assignments 20 times. In a later analysis, co-occurring TCRs were grouped using DBSCAN, and TCRdist sequence similarity was added for clustering within HLA-allele-positive subsets. Co-occurrence clustering excluded repertoires with fewer than 30,000 or more than 120,000 public chains, plus five with anomalous nucleotide sharing. The clones in this table, taken by TCRdb from immuneACCESS, are in-frame only. Not every clone is retained; where verified, under half of the shortfall comes from an unresolved V gene, and the cause of the rest is unknown. D and trimming were read from the DNA, whereas the V and J calls and clone size are those reported in that table. The sample includes roughly 220,000 clones, with about 81% observed a single time. Less than 3% of the sample comes from the top ten.

Here is what the overall study found, with its caveats: Most TCR sequences were observed very rarely across donors, whereas some public TCRs were present in many individuals. An earlier analysis of approximately 540 of the donors showed that most TCR beta V segments appeared in productive rearrangements either about 87% or about 30% of the time, which broadly matched IMGT annotations. In a later genetic analysis, fewer N-insertions in productive TCRs were reported among donors in an Asian-associated ancestry cluster than the roughly 700-donor mean. According to the authors, the approach could potentially be generalized to other disease states and immunological phenotypes. A later analysis found that most CMV-associated TCR beta chains appeared HLA-restricted, with HLA associations seemingly driven largely by CMV exposure. Some IMGT-functional V segments, including TRBV6-2 and TRBV6-3, could not be told apart with the 87-base-pair reads, so those segments were excluded. Because HLA typing was missing for some donors at each locus, association tests included only the typed subset. Because counts were too low, seventeen rarely observed V segments, including chromosome 9 orphons, were left out of the earlier analysis of a few hundred of the donors. The study gave a list of 150 to 200 TCR beta chains associated with cytomegalovirus. For the cohort, immune exposure information was limited to CMV serostatus. Correlated functional status among segregating V segments might reflect linkage disequilibrium, but an unknown experimental factor could not be ruled out. In vitro tests confirmed that a few of the cytomegalovirus-associated TCR beta chains recognize cytomegalovirus antigens. In a later analysis, some 18,000 TCR beta sequences were associated with specific HLA alleles at a false discovery rate of 0.05. An association between a missense DCLRE1C variant and V-gene and J-gene trimming of TCR beta chains was found in a later genetic analysis and replicated in an independent cohort. A group of highly shared sequence variants was considered likely to be a technical artifact of the sequencing pipeline. Only TCR beta chains were sequenced in this cohort, and the absence of alpha or paired-chain data limited detectable features. According to a later analysis, TCR association rates differed among HLA loci, with DRB1 alleles showing the most associated TCRs and HLA-C alleles showing the fewest. A further reported finding was that TCR beta sequences accurately predicted the HLA-A and HLA-B alleles for most subjects in the first cohort. Strong co-occurrence of HLA alleles, especially DR and DQ, made assigning TCR associations to individual alleles difficult. Presence/absence analyses assumed roughly uniform sequencing depth across donors, an assumption that may not hold. Several of the top co-occurrence clusters appeared to be linked to parvovirus B19, influenza, CMV and Epstein-Barr virus, according to a later analysis. In both the original and validation cohorts, the classifier was reported to diagnose cytomegalovirus status with high specificity and sensitivity. A later analysis found that HLA-associated TCR beta chains were more clonally expanded and had lower generation probabilities than equally common non-associated chains.

The cohort comprised 666 healthy bone marrow donors. Cohort members were all nominally healthy when sampled, although unrecorded immune exposures were likely present. The donor was CMV seronegative and belonged to the group of 350 to 400 seronegative cohort members. Every donor gave a peripheral blood sample, and the peripheral blood mononuclear cells from that sample were used for TCR beta sequencing. The Qiagen DNeasy Blood Extraction Kit was used to extract genomic DNA from the blood cell samples. Including the terminal cysteine and phenylalanine, the CDR3 comprises 15 residues. CDR3 DNA only is kept here, 45 bases in frame from base 1. CDR1 and CDR2 are read off the germline V gene as SGDLS and YYNGEE. V drops 4 bases and J drops 5 bases, leaving 18 bases in between.

Sequencing was done on a sample of PBMCs. The V and J genes are TRBV9 and TRBJ2-5; TRBD1 is a weak D gene call, 6 bases matching. The origin of this receptor is a woman aged 40 to 55 in good health and CMV-seronegative. CDR3 reads: CASSSHRDRGETQYF. The base sequence is TGTGCCAGCAGCAGCCACAGGGATCGAGGGGAGACCCAGTACTTC.